This T cell receptor beta chain derives from a study of radiation and T cells in renal cell carcinoma. The overall study: Nephrectomy followed 15 Gy stereotactic body radiation by 4 weeks. General observations from the study: Pretreatment tumor biopsies were lacking, so baseline clonotypes are unknown. In blood, top tumor clones expanded by 2 weeks, shrinking by 4.

The table came from immunoSEQ multiplex PCR; TCRdb's copy has only in-frame clones and leaves some out. The sample lists some 130,000 clones, 75% to 85% occurring once. The CDR3 sequence is 14 residues long. Germline V gives CDR1 MNHEY, CDR2 SMNVEV (reference sequence). J gave up 6 bases and V 6 bases, and 7 bases lay outside the gene matches. Time point: blood 2 weeks post-SBRT. As for treatment: 15 Gy SBRT to primary tumor, nephrectomy 4 weeks later. Radiation-treated patients gave blood at baseline, week 2 and week 4. With regard to this clone: Its target is unknown.

The sample in question was blood, obtained from a patient whose treatment included radiotherapy and nephrectomy. This chain connects TRBV27 to TRBJ2-2, with 7 bases lining up with TRBD1. This TCR derives from a woman aged 55-70 years with renal cell carcinoma. Written as DNA, the CDR3 is TGTGCCAGCAGACGACAGGGTTGGGCCGGGGAGCTGTTTTTT. It translates to CASRRQGWAGELFF.